A selection of T cell receptor beta chains follows, all from one sample in a study of T cell responses to AZD1222 COVID-19 vaccine. Measured with immunoSEQ multiplex PCR; TCRdb has only the in-frame clones, and not every one. The sample consists of approximately 110,000 clones, around 86% of them appearing once. The specimen was peripheral blood, collected on day 0 of AZD1222 vaccination. Source of these receptors: an adult in good health. Each CDR3 is given with its conserved first and last residue. Fields, in order: J gene, clone size, V gene, D gene, CDR3 DNA, CDR3 protein. The D gene is left open where the match is weak. Size values are once, few and many counts, or a class for expanded clones, and some rows have none.

j_call: TRBJ1-3
clone_size: .
v_call: TRBV2
d_call: TRBD1
cdr3_nt: TGTGCCAGCAGTGAAACAGGGGGCGGAAACACCATATATTTT
cdr3_aa: CASSETGGGNTIYF

j_call: TRBJ1-2
clone_size: once
v_call: TRBV19
d_call: TRBD1
cdr3_nt: TGTGCCAGTAGTATCCCGGGACAGAGCTATGGCTACACCTTC
cdr3_aa: CASSIPGQSYGYTF

j_call: TRBJ2-7
clone_size: few
v_call: TRBV2
d_call: .
cdr3_nt: TGTGCCAGCCCAGGGGACACCTCCTACGAGCAGTACTTC
cdr3_aa: CASPGDTSYEQYF

j_call: TRBJ1-2
clone_size: once
v_call: TRBV6-5
d_call: .
cdr3_nt: TGTGCCAGCAGTTTCGGGGGGATGAACTATGGCTACACCTTC
cdr3_aa: CASSFGGMNYGYTF

j_call: TRBJ2-3
clone_size: .
v_call: TRBV14
d_call: .
cdr3_nt: TGTGCCAGCAGCCCCCTTAGGGGGGGCAGCACAGATACGCAGTATTTT
cdr3_aa: CASSPLRGGSTDTQYF

j_call: TRBJ1-2
clone_size: .
v_call: TRBV4-2
d_call: .
cdr3_nt: TGTGCCAGCAGCCAAGAAGGCATTAGGATGGACAGAGTAAACTATGGCTACACCTTC
cdr3_aa: CASSQEGIRMDRVNYGYTF

j_call: TRBJ1-2
clone_size: .
v_call: TRBV2
d_call: .
cdr3_nt: TGTGCCAGCAGTGTATTAGGGTATGGTGGCTACACCTTC
cdr3_aa: CASSVLGYGGYTF

j_call: TRBJ1-1
clone_size: .
v_call: TRBV7-2
d_call: .
cdr3_nt: TGTGCCAGCAGCTTAGTGCACGGGCGGGCTGAAGCTTTCTTT
cdr3_aa: CASSLVHGRAEAFF

j_call: TRBJ1-4
clone_size: .
v_call: TRBV10-2
d_call: .
cdr3_nt: TGCGCCAGCAGTGAGTCCTTAAGGGGTGGTGAAAAACTGTTTTTT
cdr3_aa: CASSESLRGGEKLFF

j_call: TRBJ2-2
clone_size: few
v_call: TRBV10-3
d_call: .
cdr3_nt: TGTGCCCTAAGACCCGCTTTGAACACCGGGGAGCTGTTTTTT
cdr3_aa: CALRPALNTGELFF

j_call: TRBJ1-5
clone_size: .
v_call: TRBV19
d_call: .
cdr3_nt: TGTGCCAGTAGTATATCGACAATAAGCAATCAGCCCCAGCATTTT
cdr3_aa: CASSISTISNQPQHF

j_call: TRBJ2-7
clone_size: .
v_call: TRBV13
d_call: .
cdr3_nt: TGTGCCAGCAGCTTGGGACGATACGAGCAGTACTTC
cdr3_aa: CASSLGRYEQYF

j_call: TRBJ1-1
clone_size: few
v_call: TRBV25-1
d_call: .
cdr3_nt: TGTGCCAGCAAATTGGGGGGCGCCGGGACTGAAGCTTTCTTT
cdr3_aa: CASKLGGAGTEAFF

j_call: TRBJ1-6
clone_size: few
v_call: TRBV30
d_call: .
cdr3_nt: TGTGCCTGGGTGGGCATTCAGGGTTCACCCCTCCACTTT
cdr3_aa: CAWVGIQGSPLHF

j_call: TRBJ2-1
clone_size: .
v_call: TRBV9
d_call: .
cdr3_nt: TGTGCCAGCAGCGTAGGTCGGAAATACAATGAGCAGTTCTTC
cdr3_aa: CASSVGRKYNEQFF

j_call: TRBJ2-7
clone_size: .
v_call: TRBV10-1
d_call: .
cdr3_nt: TGCGCCAGCAGTGGGGGCTTCGAGCAGTACTTC
cdr3_aa: CASSGGFEQYF

j_call: TRBJ1-1
clone_size: .
v_call: TRBV3-1/TRBV3-2
d_call: .
cdr3_nt: TGTGCCAGCAGCCAAGATTGGGGGGGTGACACTGAAGCTTTCTTT
cdr3_aa: CASSQDWGGDTEAFF

j_call: TRBJ2-2
clone_size: .
v_call: TRBV10-3
d_call: .
cdr3_nt: TGTGCCATCAGGGACAACACCGGGGAGCTGTTTTTT
cdr3_aa: CAIRDNTGELFF

j_call: TRBJ2-7
clone_size: .
v_call: TRBV4-2
d_call: .
cdr3_nt: TGTGCCAGCAGCCAAGTGATCACAGGGACCTACGAGCAGTACTTC
cdr3_aa: CASSQVITGTYEQYF

j_call: TRBJ2-3
clone_size: .
v_call: TRBV12-3/TRBV12-4
d_call: TRBD2
cdr3_nt: TGTGCCAGCGGGGGGGAAAACACAGATACGCAGTATTTT
cdr3_aa: CASGGENTDTQYF

j_call: TRBJ1-3
clone_size: .
v_call: TRBV7-9
d_call: .
cdr3_nt: TGTGCCAGCAGCTCCGGACAGTACTCTGGAAACACCATATATTTT
cdr3_aa: CASSSGQYSGNTIYF

j_call: TRBJ2-7
clone_size: few
v_call: TRBV10-3
d_call: .
cdr3_nt: TGTGCCATCAGTGAGTCGAAGCTACGAACCTCTGGGGACGAGCAGTACTTC
cdr3_aa: CAISESKLRTSGDEQYF

j_call: TRBJ1-1
clone_size: .
v_call: TRBV19
d_call: .
cdr3_nt: TGTGCCAGTGGGAACACTGAAGCTTTCTTT
cdr3_aa: CASGNTEAFF

j_call: TRBJ1-2
clone_size: .
v_call: TRBV6-2/TRBV6-3
d_call: TRBD1
cdr3_nt: TGTGCCAGCAGTTACCTTCGACAGGGGGCCAACTATGGCTACACCTTC
cdr3_aa: CASSYLRQGANYGYTF

j_call: TRBJ1-3
clone_size: .
v_call: TRBV5-5
d_call: .
cdr3_nt: TGTGCCAGCAGCTATCCGGGACGGATCTCTGGAAACACCATATATTTT
cdr3_aa: CASSYPGRISGNTIYF

j_call: TRBJ1-1
clone_size: once
v_call: TRBV5-4
d_call: .
cdr3_nt: TGTGCCAGCAGCTTGGGGGGCGAGATGAACACTGAAGCTTTCTTT
cdr3_aa: CASSLGGEMNTEAFF

j_call: TRBJ2-1
clone_size: .
v_call: TRBV3-1/TRBV3-2
d_call: TRBD2
cdr3_nt: TGTGCCAGCAGCTACCTAGCGGGGGGGCCCAATGAGCAGTTCTTC
cdr3_aa: CASSYLAGGPNEQFF

j_call: TRBJ2-5
clone_size: .
v_call: TRBV4-3
d_call: .
cdr3_nt: TGCGCCAGCAGCCTTGGGGGCCTGGAGACCCAGTACTTC
cdr3_aa: CASSLGGLETQYF

j_call: TRBJ1-5
clone_size: .
v_call: TRBV7-9
d_call: .
cdr3_nt: TGTGCCAGCAGCCCCGGGGGTCAGCCCCAGCATTTT
cdr3_aa: CASSPGGQPQHF

j_call: TRBJ1-5
clone_size: .
v_call: TRBV28
d_call: TRBD1
cdr3_nt: TGTGCCAGCAGTGATGTAGACAGGGTCAATCAGCCCCAGCATTTT
cdr3_aa: CASSDVDRVNQPQHF

j_call: TRBJ2-5
clone_size: .
v_call: TRBV3-1/TRBV3-2
d_call: .
cdr3_nt: TGTGCCAGCAGCCAAGATAAGTTCCGGGACTCGAGGAACAAAGAGACCCAGTACTTC
cdr3_aa: CASSQDKFRDSRNKETQYF

j_call: TRBJ2-1
clone_size: .
v_call: TRBV18
d_call: .
cdr3_nt: TGTGCCAGCTCACCCCCGCGCGGTGACCAGTTCTTC
cdr3_aa: CASSPPRGDQFF

j_call: TRBJ2-5
clone_size: .
v_call: TRBV5-4
d_call: TRBD2
cdr3_nt: TGTGCCAGCAGCTCCGTGGTTAGCGGGGGAGGAGAGACCCAGTACTTC
cdr3_aa: CASSSVVSGGGETQYF

j_call: TRBJ1-4
clone_size: .
v_call: TRBV7-9
d_call: .
cdr3_nt: TGTGCCAGCAGCGAAGAAACGAGGGAAAAACTGTTTTTT
cdr3_aa: CASSEETREKLFF

j_call: TRBJ1-1
clone_size: .
v_call: TRBV10-3
d_call: .
cdr3_nt: TGTGCCATCAGTGAGAGAGGACCCACTGAAGCTTTCTTT
cdr3_aa: CAISERGPTEAFF

j_call: TRBJ1-3
clone_size: .
v_call: TRBV6-1
d_call: .
cdr3_nt: TGTGCCAGCAGTGAGTACAGCTCTGGAAACACCATATATTTT
cdr3_aa: CASSEYSSGNTIYF

j_call: TRBJ2-2
clone_size: once
v_call: TRBV5-1
d_call: TRBD1
cdr3_nt: TGCGCCAGCAGCTACCTCCAGGGGGCGCCCGGGGAGCTGTTTTTT
cdr3_aa: CASSYLQGAPGELFF

j_call: TRBJ1-2
clone_size: .
v_call: TRBV5-1
d_call: TRBD1
cdr3_nt: TGCGCCAGCGAACCTGGGACAGGACTAAACTATGGCTACACCTTC
cdr3_aa: CASEPGTGLNYGYTF

j_call: TRBJ2-7
clone_size: .
v_call: TRBV28
d_call: TRBD1
cdr3_nt: TGTGCCAGCAGTTTAAGGACAGGGAGCAACGAGCAGTACTTC
cdr3_aa: CASSLRTGSNEQYF

j_call: TRBJ1-6
clone_size: once
v_call: TRBV14
d_call: .
cdr3_nt: TGTGCCAGCAGCCGCAGGACCGCCGCGCCCCTCCACTTT
cdr3_aa: CASSRRTAAPLHF

j_call: TRBJ1-5
clone_size: .
v_call: TRBV2
d_call: TRBD1
cdr3_nt: TGTGCCAGCAGTGGGCCCCGGGACAGGGGCCCGTATAGCAATCAGCCCCAGCATTTT
cdr3_aa: CASSGPRDRGPYSNQPQHF

j_call: TRBJ1-3
clone_size: .
v_call: TRBV5-4
d_call: .
cdr3_nt: TGTGCCAGCAGTTTGGACAGTAACTCTGGAAACACCATATATTTT
cdr3_aa: CASSLDSNSGNTIYF

j_call: TRBJ1-6
clone_size: .
v_call: TRBV5-8
d_call: .
cdr3_nt: TGTGCCAGCAGCTTGACTCTATTCCGTTCACCCCTCCACTTT
cdr3_aa: CASSLTLFRSPLHF

j_call: TRBJ2-7
clone_size: .
v_call: TRBV6-5
d_call: TRBD1
cdr3_nt: TGTGCCAGCGGAGCGACAGGGCTCAACGACGAGCAGTACTTC
cdr3_aa: CASGATGLNDEQYF

j_call: TRBJ2-2
clone_size: .
v_call: TRBV2
d_call: TRBD1
cdr3_nt: TGTGCCAGCAGGAGACAGGGGGCGGCCGGGGAGCTGTTTTTT
cdr3_aa: CASRRQGAAGELFF

j_call: TRBJ1-2
clone_size: .
v_call: TRBV25-1
d_call: .
cdr3_nt: TGTGCCAGCAGTGGGGGGCCGTCCCATGGCTACACCTTC
cdr3_aa: CASSGGPSHGYTF

j_call: TRBJ2-3
clone_size: .
v_call: TRBV5-1
d_call: .
cdr3_nt: TGCGCCAGCAGCCCAGGGACTGCAGATACGCAGTATTTT
cdr3_aa: CASSPGTADTQYF